This T cell receptor beta chain is from a study of cytomegalovirus exposure and HLA in healthy donors. Per the germline V gene, CDR1 is MDHEN and CDR2 is SYDVKM. There are 14 residues in the CDR3. Trimming cost V 2 bases and J 5 bases, with 9 bases left between them. Notes on the study in general: Among CMV-associated TCR beta chains, most appeared HLA-restricted in a later analysis. Previously analyzed data showed that most TCR beta V segments were productive at a frequency of about 87% or about 30%. Associated with cytomegalovirus, according to the listing, were around 160 TCR beta chains.

Comments on this clone: Its matching antigen is unknown.

Vbeta (60) and Jbeta (13) primers were used in the PCR. Profiled with immunoSEQ multiplex PCR; TCRdb holds only in-frame clones, not every one. The data show 180,000 or so clones, more than 75% seen once. The sample taken for sequencing was PBMCs. The clonotype comes from a woman aged 45-65 years in good health and CMV-seropositive. The chain joins TRBV28 to TRBJ1-4; D not certain. The CDR3, as DNA: TGTGCCAGCAGTTTAGCACAGCTAAATGAAAAACTGTTTTTT. This gives the protein CASSLAQLNEKLFF.